This T cell receptor beta chain came from a study of beta chain features in type 1 diabetes. Study-wide points: Among patients with Type 1 diabetes, TCRB CDR3s were moderately but significantly shorter in every one of the four CD4+ subsets.

CD4+ naive, central memory, regulatory and stem cell-like memory subsets were isolated by sorting on CD45RO/CCR7/CD25/CD127/CD95/CD27. This clone has just a few counts. Its antigen is unknown. V was pared by 2 bases and J by 5 bases, with 6 bases between. CDR1 MNHNY and CDR2 SVGAGI come from the germline V gene (reference sequence). The CDR3 has 12 residues. Sequencing targeted expressed TCRB transcripts, as all isolated RNA had been reverse transcribed. Clones were sequenced by immunoSEQ multiplex PCR, and TCRdb holds only the in-frame ones, with some missing. The table includes around 360,000 clones, around 12% detected once.

The V call is TRBV6-6, the J call TRBJ1-1; D is undetermined. This receptor was identified in a woman between 18 and 29 years old with type 1 diabetes. The sample comprised naive CD4+ T cells from blood. The CDR3 region has the DNA TGTGCCAGCAGTTACGAGAGTACTGAAGCTTTCTTT. Translating gives CASSYESTEAFF.